The 11 T cell receptor beta chains given below trace back to one sample, sequenced in a study of human CD8 memory T cell subsets. TPEX cells were early memory CD8+ T cells (CCR7+ PD-1+ TIGIT+) that had exhausted-like traits. Construction of TCR beta libraries was accomplished by means of UMI-labeled 5' RACE. TCRdb re-called the 5' RACE reads and gives one entry per CDR3 protein, without DNA. The sample table sets out thousands of distinct CDR3 sequences. Sequencing was performed on CD8+ T cells from PBMCs. These receptors all stem from a human donor in good health.

This chain's CDR3 is CASSWDRLGLAKNIQYF. This chain uses TRBV5-1 with TRBJ2-4. The CDR3 is 17 residues long. Germline CDR1 and CDR2: SGHRS and YFSETQ.

The rearrangement links TRBV7-9 to TRBJ2-7. The CDR3 runs to 13 residues. Germline lookup yields CDR1 SEHNR and CDR2 FQNEAQ (reference sequence). CDR3: CASSYHSTDEQYF.

The rearrangement uses TRBV6-5 and TRBJ2-7; TCRdb lists TRBD1, though no DNA is available to test this call. The CDR3 runs 14 residues. Germline CDR1 is MNHEY and CDR2 is SVGAGI. The CDR3 protein is CASRGDRGRYEQYF.

Judged by frequency, this clonotype is medium-sized. The rearrangement joins TRBV28 to TRBJ1-1. CDR1 and CDR2 (germline): MDHEN, SYDVKM. This CDR3 has 16 amino acids. Here the CDR3 reads CASSSPTESLNTEAFF.

The rearrangement links TRBV5-5 to TRBJ2-7. Germline-derived CDR1 and CDR2 are SGHKS and YYEKEE (reference sequence). The CDR3 has 13 residues. The CDR3 sequence is CASSLYRIHEQYF. Drawing the rest from reference TRBV5-5 and TRBJ2-7, the complete variable domain is DAGVTQSPTHLIKTRGQQVTLRCSPISGHKSVSWYQQVLGQGPQFIFQYYEKEERGRGNFPDRFSARQFPNYSSELNVNALLLGDSALYLCASSLYRIHEQYFGPGTRLTVT.

J is TRBJ2-4 and V is TRBV4-3; TCRdb lists TRBD1, though no DNA is available to test this call. There are 16 residues in the CDR3. Germline V lookup: CDR1 LGHNA, CDR2 YSLEER. The CDR3 here is CASSQEYRGVKNIQYF.

The V call is TRBV19, the J call TRBJ1-1; TCRdb's D call of TRBD1 is untestable without DNA. The length of the CDR3 is 16 residues. Germline CDR1 LNHDA, CDR2 SQIVND (reference sequence). The CDR3 here is CASKEVQGLTSPEAFF.

In terms of frequency, this clonotype is medium-sized. The rearrangement links TRBV21-1 to TRBJ2-7; TCRdb lists TRBD2, though no DNA is available to test this call. TRBV21-1 is annotated as a pseudogene. The CDR3 contains 13 residues. CDR3 region: CASSKYSPYEQYF.

V and J are TRBV28 and TRBJ2-2; TCRdb gives TRBD2 as the D gene, but with no DNA this cannot be confirmed. This CDR3 comprises 15 residues. CDR1 is MDHEN, CDR2 SYDVKM, per germline. CDR3 sequence reads: CAGGTESGSAGELFF.

V usage is TRBV12-3 or TRBV12-4 and J usage is TRBJ1-6; TCRdb outputs TRBD1, but without DNA this stays unchecked. This CDR3 is built from 13 residues. The CDR3 reads CASSLGSPAPLHF.

V and J are TRBV3-1 and TRBJ2-3; TCRdb picks TRBD2, but there is no DNA to check that call. This CDR3 spans 16 amino acids. Germline V lookup: CDR1 LGHDT, CDR2 YNNKEL (reference sequence). The CDR3 here is CASSQGGLAIADTQYF.